This T cell receptor (beta chain) stems from a study of response to subunit inactivated influenza vaccine. This clonotype occurred many times. V lost 2 bases and J lost 0; bases outside the gene matches: 3. The CDR3 has 15 amino acids. Germline lookup yields CDR1 MGHRA and CDR2 YSYEKL. From the RT-PCR reads, TCRdb called clonotypes with MiXCR, one entry per CDR3 protein. The sample holds a few hundred thousand distinct CDR3 sequences; roughly 10% are singletons and the top ten take 9.5% to 12%. This sample was shared with a second study, whose subject was T cells expressing NK-cell markers. As reported in that work: The authors made TCR beta cDNA libraries by 5'RACE template switching. This switching added a universal primer site and UMIs. The authors applied an anti-gamma-delta TCR antibody in several experiments, and it restricted sorting to alpha-beta TCR T cells.

The receptor was derived from a man aged 50 to 59 who received an inactivated influenza vaccine. The material sequenced was PBMCs from blood, taken on the day of vaccination. This chain links TRBV4-1 with TRBJ1-1, with 7 bases identical to TRBD1. The CDR3 nucleotides are TGCGCCAGCAGCCAATGGGACAGAATGAACACTGAAGCTTTCTTT. Translated: CASSQWDRMNTEAFF.